The 21 T cell receptor beta chains in this list originate from one sample, sequenced in a study of OX40 agonist ivuxolimab in advanced cancers. Profiled with immunoSEQ multiplex PCR; TCRdb holds only in-frame clones, not every one. The table lists about 73,000 clones, under 90% of them singletons. The material was CD4+ or CD8+ T cells sorted from blood, obtained in a trial of the OX40 agonist ivuxolimab. The receptors were gathered from an adult with an advanced solid tumor such as melanoma, head and neck, liver or kidney cancer.

This clone occurred once. This chain uses TRBV6-5 with TRBJ2-7; D gene ambiguous. CDR3 length: 14 amino acids. Trimming shortened V by 5 bases and J by 2 bases, and 13 bases separated the two germline ends. Germline CDR1 reads MNHEY; CDR2 reads SVGAGI. CDR3 coding DNA: TGTGCCAGCAGTCCCCTCCCGAGAACCTACGAGCAGTACTTC. Amino acid sequence: CASSPLPRTYEQYF.

The rearrangement uses TRBV7-9 and TRBJ1-1; D perhaps matches TRBD1 (5 bases). Trimming removed 3 bases from V and 6 bases from J, with 11 bases in between. The CDR3 is 13 amino acids. CDR1 SEHNR and CDR2 FQNEAQ come from the germline V gene (reference sequence). Written as DNA, the CDR3 is TGTGCCAGCAGCTTCTTCGACAGACCTGAAGCTTTCTTT. Translated, it gives CASSFFDRPEAFF.

The chain employs TRBV5-6 and TRBJ2-3; D is perhaps TRBD2 (5 bases). The CDR3 contains 15 residues. In germline, CDR1 is SGHDT, CDR2 YYEEEE. The ends were cut back, 1 base at V and 4 bases at J, with 13 bases in the middle. The CDR3 sequence: CASSLILASPDTQYF. CDR3 nucleotide sequence: TGTGCCAGCAGCTTGATCCTAGCCTCGCCAGATACGCAGTATTTT.

This rearrangement joins TRBV19 to TRBJ2-1; TRBD2 matches 13 bases. CDR1 is LNHDA, CDR2 SQIVND, per germline (reference sequence). The CDR3 runs 14 residues. Trimming took 6 bases from V and 9 from J; bases not matched to a gene: 5. The CDR3 reads CASRLAGGPGEQFF. CDR3 in DNA: TGTGCCAGTAGACTAGCGGGAGGGCCAGGTGAGCAGTTCTTC.

This clone has a handful of counts. The J gene is TRBJ1-4, the V gene TRBV5-1; 7 nucleotides match TRBD1. The germline gives CDR1 SGHRS, CDR2 YFSETQ. V dropped 3 bases and J dropped 6; count of bases not matched to a gene: 11. The CDR3 extends over 16 amino acids. DNA for the CDR3: TGCGCCAGCAGCTCAGGACAGGCCAAGGGCTATGAAAAACTGTTTTTT. Amino acid sequence: CASSSGQAKGYEKLFF. Looking up the rest from reference TRBV5-1 and TRBJ1-4 gives the full variable domain: KAGVTQTPRYLIKTRGQQVTLSCSPISGHRSVSWYQQTPGQGLQFLFEYFSETQRNKGNFPGRFSGRQFSNSRSEMNVSTLELGDSALYLCASSSGQAKGYEKLFFGSGTQLSVL.

The V gene is TRBV19, the J gene TRBJ2-7; D is unresolved. Germline CDR1 reads LNHDA; CDR2 reads SQIVND (reference sequence). Trimming took off 5 bases at V and 2 bases at J, with 13 bases between the two ends. There are 14 residues in the CDR3. CDR3 sequence reads: CASSAVQRTYEQYF. CDR3 DNA sequence: TGTGCCAGTAGTGCAGTCCAGAGGACCTACGAGCAGTACTTC. The full variable domain, with the rest looked up from reference TRBV19 and TRBJ2-7, is DGGITQSPKYLFRKEGQNVTLSCEQNLNHDAMYWYRQDPGQGLRLIYYSQIVNDFQKGDIAEGYSVSREKKESFPLTVTSAQKNPTAFYLCASSAVQRTYEQYFGPGTRLTVT.

The genes are TRBV7-2 and TRBJ2-7; a weak D match, TRBD2 (6 bases). V lost 0 bases to trimming and J lost 6 bases, with 15 bases between them. The CDR3 consists of 15 residues. The germline V gene has CDR1 SGHTA and CDR2 FQGNSA. The CDR3 sequence: CASSLALASRREQYF. In nucleotides, the CDR3 is TGTGCCAGCAGCTTAGCGCTAGCGTCCCGGCGCGAGCAGTACTTC.

The chain has TRBV5-6 and TRBJ2-1; tentative D call: TRBD2 (6 bases). Germline loops: CDR1 SGHDT, CDR2 YYEEEE. V lost 7 bases and J lost 2, with 13 bases in between. The CDR3 covers 14 residues. CDR3 coding DNA: TGTGCCAGCGCGCGGGACCCAACCTACAATGAGCAGTTCTTC. Its translation is CASARDPTYNEQFF.

The rearrangement joins TRBV18 to TRBJ1-4; D is uncertain. Germline lookup yields CDR1 KGHSH and CDR2 LQKENI. The CDR3 runs 15 residues. The ends were cut back, 3 bases at V and 8 bases at J, with 16 bases in the middle. Here the CDR3 reads CASSPNNIAGEKLFF. The DNA of the CDR3 is TGTGCCAGCTCACCTAATAATATCGCGGGGGAAAAACTGTTTTTT.

The genes are TRBV7-3 and TRBJ1-1; D is undetermined. The germline CDR1 and CDR2 sequences are SGHTA and FQGTGA. The V end was cut by 8 bases, the J end by 0 bases, with 10 bases between. The CDR3 consists of 13 residues. The CDR3, as DNA: TGTGCCAGCTCACGGAATCTGAACACTGAAGCTTTCTTT. It yields the protein CASSRNLNTEAFF.

This chain links TRBV6-1 with TRBJ1-1, with 9 bases fitting TRBD1. This CDR3 comprises 14 residues. With 5 bases clipped from V and 4 bases from J, the junction kept 5 bases outside the gene matches. The germline V gene has CDR1 MNHNS and CDR2 SASEGT. CDR3 sequence: CASSLQGAGTEAFF. CDR3 nucleotide sequence: TGTGCCAGCAGTTTACAGGGGGCCGGCACTGAAGCTTTCTTT.

The genes are TRBV7-2 and TRBJ2-5, with 8 bases identical to TRBD1. Germline V lookup: CDR1 SGHTA, CDR2 FQGNSA. The CDR3 sequence is 15 residues long. V shed 2 bases and J 0 bases; nucleotides not matched to a gene: 2. Here the CDR3 reads CASSLNRGYQETQYF. In nucleotides, the CDR3 is TGTGCCAGCAGCTTAAACAGGGGGTACCAAGAGACCCAGTACTTC.

This clone was detected once. The rearrangement joins TRBV9 to TRBJ2-7; 10 bases match TRBD1. The V segment lost 4 bases and the J segment 3 bases; nucleotides outside the gene matches: 7. This CDR3 is 15 amino acids long. The V gene's germline CDR1 is SGDLS and CDR2 YYNGEE. The CDR3 coding sequence is TGTGCCAGCAGCCTCCAGGGACAGGGGATCTACGAGCAGTACTTC. It yields the protein CASSLQGQGIYEQYF.

The V and J genes are TRBV7-9 and TRBJ2-7; D is possibly TRBD1 or TRBD2 (6 bases each). Germline values: CDR1 SEHNR, CDR2 FQNEAQ (reference sequence). V dropped 7 bases and J dropped 5 bases, with 12 bases sitting between them. This CDR3 has 12 residues. The CDR3 DNA reads as TGTGCCAGCACCGGGGGCGGAAACGAGCAGTACTTC. Protein sequence: CASTGGGNEQYF.

The genes are TRBV30 and TRBJ1-2, with a weak D call TRBD1 (5 bases). Between the trimmed V and J ends, which lost 3 bases and 0 bases, there was a span of 14 bases. This CDR3 has 15 residues. CDR1 is GTSNPN and CDR2 is SVGIG in the germline V gene (reference sequence). Written as DNA, the CDR3 is TGTGCCTGGAGCCTAGGGGACCGATCTAACTATGGCTACACCTTC. It encodes CAWSLGDRSNYGYTF.

The rearrangement uses TRBV6-5 and TRBJ2-3; the D call may be TRBD1 or TRBD2 (5 bases each). CDR3 size: 15 residues. Trimming stripped 3 bases from V and 5 bases from J, with 15 bases between. CDR1 is MNHEY, CDR2 SVGAGI, per germline. The CDR3 loop reads CASSYWGIGEDTQYF. DNA of the CDR3: TGTGCCAGCAGTTATTGGGGGATTGGGGAAGATACGCAGTATTTT.

This clone has only a few counts. CDR3 DNA sequence: TGTGCCAGCAGCTTAACACAGGGGGCCGGGAATTCACCCCTCCACTTT. Its translation is CASSLTQGAGNSPLHF. This chain joins TRBV7-2 and TRBJ1-6, with TRBD1 matching over 9 bases. The junction had 6 bases not matched to a gene; V was cut back by 2 bases and J by 7 bases. Germline V gene sequence: CDR1 SGHTA, CDR2 FQGNSA. There are 16 residues in the CDR3.

This clone was recorded once. V and J are TRBV2 and TRBJ1-1; unclear D gene. Per germline, CDR1 SNHLY and CDR2 FYNNEI. V was pared by 0 bases and J by 1 base, with 3 bases between. The CDR3 covers 13 residues. CDR3 in amino acids: CASSEAENTEAFF. CDR3 nucleotide sequence: TGTGCCAGCAGTGAAGCGGAGAACACTGAAGCTTTCTTT.

The chain couples TRBV6-6 to TRBJ1-4; TRBD1 matches at 7 bases. The CDR3 sequence is 14 residues long. CDR1 and CDR2 (germline): MNHNY, SVGAGI (reference sequence). The junction had 8 bases not matched to a gene; V was cut back by 6 bases and J by 7 bases. CDR3 in DNA: TGTGCCAGCAGCCCCGGGACAGCCCCTGAAAAACTGTTTTTT. Residues: CASSPGTAPEKLFF.

The V gene is TRBV6-6, the J gene TRBJ1-5; D is unclear. With 6 bases removed from V and 7 bases from J, the gap between germline ends came to 16 bases. CDR1 is MNHNY, CDR2 SVGAGI, per germline (reference sequence). CDR3 length: 14 residues. CDR3 sequence: CASSVSSGVQPQHF. CDR3 sequence (DNA): TGTGCCAGCAGCGTTTCCTCCGGGGTCCAGCCCCAGCATTTT.

The genes are TRBV30 and TRBJ1-2; no definite D call. The CDR3 sequence is 15 residues long. Germline values: CDR1 GTSNPN, CDR2 SVGIG (reference sequence). Trimming took 0 bases from V and 1 from J, leaving 12 bases between them. The CDR3 sequence: CAWSVGGLGNYGYTF. Written as DNA, the CDR3 is TGTGCCTGGAGTGTAGGTGGCCTAGGTAACTATGGCTACACCTTC.